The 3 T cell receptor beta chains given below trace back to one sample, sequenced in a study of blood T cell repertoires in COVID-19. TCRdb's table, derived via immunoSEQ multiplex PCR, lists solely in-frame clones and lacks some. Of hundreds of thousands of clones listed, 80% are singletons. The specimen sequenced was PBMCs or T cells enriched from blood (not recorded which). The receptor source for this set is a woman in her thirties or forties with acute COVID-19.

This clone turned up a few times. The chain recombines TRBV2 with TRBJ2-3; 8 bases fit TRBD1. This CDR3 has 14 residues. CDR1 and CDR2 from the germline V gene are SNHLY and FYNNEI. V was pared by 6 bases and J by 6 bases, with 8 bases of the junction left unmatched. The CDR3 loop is CASSVRQGPDTQYF. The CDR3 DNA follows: TGTGCCAGCAGCGTAAGACAGGGGCCCGATACGCAGTATTTT.

The DNA for the CDR3 is TGCGCCAGCAGCTACGACAGGGGGCGCGGGAATGAGCAGTTCTTC. Translated, it gives CASSYDRGRGNEQFF. The chain links TRBV5-1 to TRBJ2-1; 10 bases match TRBD1. J gave up 7 bases and V 3 bases, and 7 bases lay outside the gene matches. Germline CDR1 reads SGHRS; CDR2 reads YFSETQ. The CDR3 runs to 15 residues.

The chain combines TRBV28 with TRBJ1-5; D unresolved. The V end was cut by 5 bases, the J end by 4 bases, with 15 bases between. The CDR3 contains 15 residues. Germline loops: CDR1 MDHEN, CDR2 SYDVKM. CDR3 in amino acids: CASSKVLRRNQPQHF. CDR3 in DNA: TGTGCCAGCAGTAAGGTTCTCAGGAGGAATCAGCCCCAGCATTTT.